The rows below give T cell receptor beta chains drawn from one sample of a study of blood T cell repertoires in COVID-19. The repertoire was sequenced with immunoSEQ multiplex PCR; TCRdb's copy has only in-frame clones and lacks some. The sample yields 100,000 to 110,000 clones, 70% to 90% seen once. Specimen: peripheral blood. The receptors originated from a human donor in a cohort sampled during active COVID-19. The CDR3 runs from the conserved cysteine through the conserved F or W. Fields, in order: V gene, D gene, J gene, CDR3 protein. The D gene is left open where the match is weak.

V: TRBV3-1/TRBV3-2
D: .
J: TRBJ2-2
CDR3: CASGREGPGELFF

V: TRBV15
D: TRBD2
J: TRBJ2-1
CDR3: CATSRESLAGSNEQFF

V: TRBV7-2
D: .
J: TRBJ1-1
CDR3: CASSLTTGNTEAFF

V: TRBV19
D: TRBD1
J: TRBJ2-1
CDR3: CASLPLDSDRGRDEQFF

V: TRBV27
D: .
J: TRBJ1-4
CDR3: CASRRTATNEKLFF

V: TRBV6-5
D: TRBD1
J: TRBJ1-5
CDR3: CASFETGGSQPQHF

V: TRBV6-1
D: .
J: TRBJ1-5
CDR3: CASSERRGSNQPQHF

V: TRBV5-1
D: TRBD1
J: TRBJ1-6
CDR3: CASSSTGRSSPLHF

V: TRBV3-1/TRBV3-2
D: .
J: TRBJ2-1
CDR3: CATGSLSSYNEQFF

V: TRBV6-1
D: TRBD2
J: TRBJ2-1
CDR3: CASSEGASGSNEQFF

V: TRBV10-2
D: TRBD1
J: TRBJ2-2
CDR3: CASTGTGTGELFF

V: TRBV6-1
D: .
J: TRBJ1-6
CDR3: CASSEYTSYNSPLHF

V: TRBV5-1
D: TRBD2
J: TRBJ2-1
CDR3: CASSTLGLAGIDEQFF

V: TRBV18
D: .
J: TRBJ1-1
CDR3: CASSPTRNAGPFLGTEAFF

V: TRBV15
D: .
J: TRBJ2-3
CDR3: CATSRDRAGGTDTQYF

V: TRBV5-1
D: TRBD2
J: TRBJ2-7
CDR3: CASSFGLAGYEQYF